This TCR beta chain was retrieved from a study of CD8 T cells in Susac syndrome. Looking at the study overall: Blood was drawn from patients with Susac syndrome. At that point, they were therapy-naive, on corticosteroids, or on intravenous immunoglobulin alone.

This CDR3 is 16 amino acids long. Germline CDR1 and CDR2: SGHTA and FQGNSA. With 5 bases clipped from V and 4 bases from J, the junction kept 11 bases outside the gene matches. RNA amounts of roughly 0.5 to 1 ug underwent reverse transcription with random hexamers. An immunoSEQ multiplex PCR generated amplified TCR beta CDR3 products spanning 54 Vbeta and 13 Jbeta. TCRdb re-called the immunoSEQ multiplex PCR reads with MiXCR, one entry per CDR3 protein. The sample records 210,000 or so distinct CDR3 sequences, approximately 94% being singletons. Remarks on this clonotype: Antigen: not known.

Findings of the study overall: It was acknowledged in the study that the number of individuals who were included in its TCR sequencing and HLA analysis was relatively small.

Material: CD4+ T cells from PBMCs. This chain links TRBV7-2 with TRBJ2-3, with 8 bases lining up with TRBD2. The clonotype originates from a human donor with Susac syndrome. The CDR3 loop reads CASSQDGAGGPDTQYF. CDR3 sequence (DNA): TGTGCCAGCAGCCAGGATGGGGCGGGGGGACCAGATACGCAGTATTTT. Filled out from reference TRBV7-2 and TRBJ2-3, the complete variable domain reads GAGVSQSPSNKVTEKGKDVELRCDPISGHTALYWYRQSLGQGLEFLIYFQGNSAPDKSGLPSDRFSAERTGGSVSTLTIQRTQQEDSAVYLCASSQDGAGGPDTQYFGPGTRLTVL.